Below, 32 T cell receptor beta chains from the same sample are listed, as sequenced in a study of PD-L1 blockade in urothelial cancer. Using immunoSEQ multiplex PCR, the repertoire was profiled, and TCRdb retains in-frame clones only, with some absent. Of tens of thousands of clones detected, just over 85% appear once; the ten largest clones hold about 4%. This sample comprised PBMCs, obtained around atezolizumab (anti-PD-L1) treatment. These receptors all come from a man in his fifties with urothelial cancer.

The chain has TRBV7-2 and TRBJ2-5; 12 nucleotides match TRBD2. After removal of 4 bases from V and 5 bases from J, the junction contained 5 bases not matched to a gene. The CDR3 contains 15 residues. Germline values: CDR1 SGHTA, CDR2 FQGNSA. The DNA of the CDR3 is TGTGCCAGCAGCTCGAGACTAGCGGGAGTGGAGACCCAGTACTTC. This encodes CASSSRLAGVETQYF.

This chain uses TRBV5-1 with TRBJ1-2; 8 bases match TRBD1. Per the germline V gene, CDR1 is SGHRS and CDR2 is YFSETQ. The CDR3 has 13 amino acids. Unmatched junction bases numbered 5, after V lost 4 bases and J lost 6 bases. The CDR3 nucleotides are TGCGCCAGCAGCAAACAGGGGGGGCATGGCTACACCTTC. This sequence encodes CASSKQGGHGYTF.

The chain couples TRBV5-1 to TRBJ2-3; 13 positions agree with TRBD2. Germline trimming cut 4 bases from V and 2 bases from J; bases unmatched to any gene: 4. CDR1 is SGHRS, CDR2 YFSETQ, per germline. The CDR3 is made up of 16 amino acids. CDR3 sequence (DNA): TGCGCCAGCAGCCAGGGGACTAGCGGGGTCACAGATACGCAGTATTTT. Translated, it gives CASSQGTSGVTDTQYF. Full variable domain (rest looked up from reference TRBV5-1 and TRBJ2-3): KAGVTQTPRYLIKTRGQQVTLSCSPISGHRSVSWYQQTPGQGLQFLFEYFSETQRNKGNFPGRFSGRQFSNSRSEMNVSTLELGDSALYLCASSQGTSGVTDTQYFGPGTRLTVL.

The chain is built from TRBV9 and TRBJ2-1; 15 bases line up with TRBD2. CDR1 and CDR2 from the germline V gene are SGDLS and YYNGEE. V lost 3 bases, J lost 9 bases, and 22 bases stayed unmatched. The CDR3 contains 21 residues. CDR3: CASSATTGGTSGRSRFSEQFF. DNA of the CDR3: TGTGCCAGCAGCGCAACAACGGGCGGGACTAGCGGGAGGTCTCGGTTTTCTGAGCAGTTCTTC.

The chain couples TRBV7-3 to TRBJ1-4; tentative D call: TRBD1 (6 bases). Germline assignment: CDR1 SGHTA and CDR2 FQGTGA. The CDR3 spans 16 residues. Trimming removed 5 bases at V and 0 bases at J, with 13 bases between. This CDR3 reads CASSPRGGATNEKLFF. Written as DNA, the CDR3 is TGTGCCAGCAGCCCCAGGGGCGGCGCAACTAATGAAAAACTGTTTTTT.

This chain connects TRBV11-2 to TRBJ2-5; TRBD2 aligns across 8 bases. The junction had 9 bases not matched to a gene; V was cut back by 2 bases and J by 4 bases. Germline lookup yields CDR1 SGHAT and CDR2 FQNNGV. The CDR3 contains 16 residues. CDR3 coding DNA: TGTGCCAGCAGCTTATCATGGCGGGGGGCGGTAGAGACCCAGTACTTC. The encoded protein is CASSLSWRGAVETQYF.

This clone has only one observation. The gene calls are TRBV12-5 and TRBJ2-1; tentatively, D is TRBD1 (5 bases). The CDR3 has 15 amino acids. The germline V gene encodes CDR1 LGHNT and CDR2 FRNRAP. V lost 6 bases and J lost 7, with 19 bases in between. The CDR3 reads CASGHGDRLGNEQFF. The CDR3 coding sequence is TGTGCTAGTGGCCATGGAGACAGATTGGGGAATGAGCAGTTCTTC.

The genes are TRBV18 and TRBJ2-7; TRBD1 is a possible D gene (6 bases). From germline, CDR1 is KGHSH and CDR2 LQKENI. Trimming removed 0 bases from V and 0 bases from J, with 15 bases in between. This CDR3 has 17 amino acids. The CDR3 here is CASSPPRGQPNSYEQYF. The CDR3 DNA sequence: TGTGCCAGCTCACCACCGAGAGGACAGCCCAACTCCTACGAGCAGTACTTC.

The chain has TRBV7-9 and TRBJ2-1; 10 bases are a match to TRBD2. The CDR3 contains 14 residues. Germline values: CDR1 SEHNR, CDR2 FQNEAQ (reference sequence). V lost 11 bases and J lost 6; bases outside the gene matches: 10. The CDR3 sequence is CAGTSGGDGNEQFF. The CDR3 nucleotides read TGTGCCGGCACAAGCGGGGGGGACGGCAATGAGCAGTTCTTC. The full variable domain, in which reference TRBV7-9 and TRBJ2-1 provide the parts outside the CDR3, is DTGVSQNPRHKITKRGQNVTFRCDPISEHNRLYWYRQTLGQGPEFLTYFQNEAQLEKSRLLSDRFSAERPKGSFSTLEIQRTEQGDSAMYLCAGTSGGDGNEQFFGPGTRLTVL.

This clone has a handful of counts. The V gene is TRBV5-4, the J gene TRBJ2-2; possibly TRBD1 for D (5 bases). Trimming removed 2 bases at V and 6 bases at J, with 11 bases between. CDR1 and CDR2 from the germline V gene are SGHNT and YYREEE (reference sequence). The CDR3 has 14 amino acids. CDR3 region: CASSLYRSAGELFF. For the CDR3, the DNA is TGTGCCAGCAGCTTATACAGGAGCGCCGGGGAGCTGTTTTTT.

The rearrangement links TRBV5-1 to TRBJ1-1; 8 positions match TRBD1. The V and J ends lost 0 bases and 3 bases, in that order; junction bases with no gene match: 1. The CDR3 has 14 residues. Germline V lookup: CDR1 SGHRS, CDR2 YFSETQ. The DNA for the CDR3 is TGCGCCAGCAGCTTGGAGGACAGGGACACTGAAGCTTTCTTT. Residues: CASSLEDRDTEAFF.

The chain has TRBV4-3 and TRBJ2-7; 11 nucleotides line up with TRBD2. Germline V gene sequence: CDR1 LGHNA, CDR2 YSLEER. With 1 base clipped from V and 2 bases from J, the junction kept 13 bases outside the gene matches. This CDR3 region has 19 residues. The CDR3 is CASSQASRSTSGNPYEQYF. The CDR3 DNA follows: TGCGCCAGCAGCCAAGCTTCTAGATCGACTAGCGGGAACCCCTACGAGCAGTACTTC.

The chain recombines TRBV28 with TRBJ2-1, with D possibly TRBD2 on 6 matching bases. The CDR3 runs 13 residues. The V and J ends lost 4 bases and 8 bases respectively, with 12 bases between them. Germline lookup yields CDR1 MDHEN and CDR2 SYDVKM. The CDR3 protein is CASSSPGSDEQFF. CDR3 nucleotides: TGTGCCAGCAGTTCTCCCGGGAGCGATGAGCAGTTCTTC.

J is TRBJ2-5 and V is TRBV7-8; 8 bases are a match to TRBD1. J gave up 3 bases and V 2 bases, and 5 bases lay outside the gene matches. Germline V lookup: CDR1 SGHVS, CDR2 FQNEAQ. The CDR3 covers 15 residues. CDR3 protein: CASSLMGQVEETQYF. The CDR3 DNA sequence: TGTGCCAGCAGCTTAATGGGACAGGTTGAAGAGACCCAGTACTTC.

This chain connects TRBV4-2 to TRBJ2-1; no reliable D call. Germline V gives CDR1 LGHNA, CDR2 YNFKEQ. Between the trimmed V and J ends, which lost 2 bases and 5 bases, there was a span of 10 bases. This CDR3 has 14 amino acids. The CDR3 here is CASSQLPTNNEQFF. DNA for the CDR3: TGTGCCAGCAGCCAACTTCCAACTAACAATGAGCAGTTCTTC.

This chain joins TRBV10-3 and TRBJ2-1; TRBD2 matches 7 bases. Germline CDR1 reads ENHRY; CDR2 reads SYGVKD. The CDR3 runs to 12 residues. The CDR3 loop is CAMGGTYNEQFF. CDR3 nucleotide sequence: TGTGCAATGGGGGGGACGTACAATGAGCAGTTCTTC.

This chain uses TRBV19 with TRBJ1-1; D may be TRBD1 (6 bases). Per germline, CDR1 LNHDA and CDR2 SQIVND (reference sequence). Trimming removed 3 bases at V and 10 bases at J, with 24 bases between. The CDR3 contains 16 residues. This CDR3 reads CASSIPGQGLGRGAFF. The CDR3 coding sequence is TGTGCCAGTAGTATCCCCGGTCAGGGCCTCGGCAGGGGAGCTTTCTTT.

The chain carries TRBV4-1 and TRBJ2-5, with D unclear. Per germline, CDR1 MGHRA and CDR2 YSYEKL. The V gene lost 1 base and the J gene lost 3 bases, with 6 bases spanning the gap. This CDR3 has 13 residues. Here the CDR3 reads CASSQGREETQYF. The CDR3 coding sequence is TGCGCCAGCAGCCAAGGTCGGGAAGAGACCCAGTACTTC.

This chain joins TRBV7-9 and TRBJ2-7; possibly TRBD2 for D (6 bases). Trimming took 5 bases from V and 7 from J, leaving 21 bases between them. Germline values: CDR1 SEHNR, CDR2 FQNEAQ (reference sequence). The CDR3 totals 15 residues. CDR3 region: CASSKRGVGAGEQYF. The CDR3 DNA sequence: TGTGCCAGCAGCAAACGTGGGGTGGGAGCGGGTGAGCAGTACTTC.

With regard to this clone: At one end, the junction sequence differs from germline, possibly due to a read error. CDR3 loop: CASQRESFNEQFF. The CDR3 region has the DNA TGTGCCAGTCAGCGGGAGTCCTTCAATGAGCAGTTCTTC. The chain has TRBV19 and TRBJ2-1; TRBD2 aligns across 8 bases. The CDR3 covers 13 residues. Looked up from germline, CDR1 is LNHDA and CDR2 is SQIVND (reference sequence).

Written as DNA, the CDR3 is TGTGCCAGTAGTACCCGTAGGACAGCTGCCTACGAGCAGTACTTC. It is translated as CASSTRRTAAYEQYF. This chain joins TRBV19 and TRBJ2-7; D possibly corresponds to TRBD1 (6 bases). The CDR3 covers 15 residues. CDR1 and CDR2 (germline): LNHDA, SQIVND (reference sequence). The V end was cut by 4 bases, the J end by 2 bases, with 15 bases between.

This clone has only one observation. The rearrangement uses TRBV11-2 and TRBJ2-1, with 9 bases identical to TRBD2. Germline CDR1 is SGHAT and CDR2 is FQNNGV. The CDR3 has 16 residues. With V trimmed by 2 bases and J by 4 bases, 6 bases remained unmatched. The CDR3: CASSLLRGGKYNEQFF. The CDR3 region has the DNA TGTGCCAGCAGCTTACTGCGGGGGGGTAAGTACAATGAGCAGTTCTTC.

This clone was observed a single time. The genes are TRBV28 and TRBJ2-7, with 9 positions matching TRBD1. V lost 9 bases, J lost 2 bases, and 11 bases stayed unmatched. Germline assignment: CDR1 MDHEN and CDR2 SYDVKM. This CDR3 is built from 15 residues. The CDR3 nucleotides are TGTGCCAGTAGAACTGGAGACAGGGGGACCTACGAGCAGTACTTC. It specifies CASRTGDRGTYEQYF.

CDR3 coding DNA: TGTGCCAGCAGCTTAGAACTAGCTGGGGCCGGGGAGCTGTTTTTT. The encoded protein is CASSLELAGAGELFF. The chain is built from TRBV7-2 and TRBJ2-2; a possible D gene is TRBD2 (6 bases). Germline V gives CDR1 SGHTA, CDR2 FQGNSA. V lost 1 base and J 6 bases, leaving 12 bases between the germline ends. The CDR3 is 15 residues long.

J is TRBJ2-3 and V is TRBV11-3; 9 bases line up with TRBD1. CDR3 length: 15 amino acids. V gave up 5 bases and J gave up 2 bases; unmatched junction bases: 5. CDR1 SGHNT and CDR2 YENEEA come from the germline V gene. CDR3 region: CASSDRDRDTDTQYF. CDR3 coding DNA: TGTGCCAGCAGCGACCGGGACAGGGACACAGATACGCAGTATTTT.

The rearrangement joins TRBV27 to TRBJ2-7, with 13 bases fitting TRBD2. The CDR3 spans 15 residues. The V gene end was trimmed by 5 bases and the J gene end by 5 bases; junction bases not matched to a gene: 6. Per germline, CDR1 MNHEY and CDR2 SMNVEV (reference sequence). CDR3 region: CASSPGTSGNNEQYF. The CDR3 region has the DNA TGTGCCAGCAGTCCCGGGACTAGCGGGAACAACGAGCAGTACTTC.

A single count supports this clone. The rearrangement uses TRBV15 and TRBJ2-5, with D tentatively TRBD1 (6 bases). Germline values: CDR1 LNHNV, CDR2 YYDKDF (reference sequence). The CDR3 runs to 14 residues. The V end was cut by 4 bases, the J end by 4 bases, with 13 bases between. The CDR3 DNA reads TGTGCCACCAGCACCGGACAGCCGGGAGAGACCCAGTACTTC. The encoded protein is CATSTGQPGETQYF.

About this clone: Other DNA sequences in the sample encode the same CDR3. This chain links TRBV19 with TRBJ2-2; D not resolved. CDR1 and CDR2 (germline): LNHDA, SQIVND (reference sequence). The V end was cut by 4 bases, the J end by 5 bases, with 5 bases between. The CDR3 contains 12 residues. The CDR3 sequence is CASSTGTGELFF. The CDR3 coding sequence is TGTGCCAGTAGTACCGGGACCGGGGAGCTGTTTTTT.

The J gene is TRBJ2-3, the V gene TRBV15; D may be TRBD2 (6 bases). Germline values: CDR1 LNHNV, CDR2 YYDKDF (reference sequence). Trimming cost V 3 bases and J 0 bases, with 13 bases left between them. This CDR3 is 16 amino acids long. CDR3: CATSSVRERSTDTQYF. The CDR3 DNA sequence: TGTGCCACCAGCAGTGTTCGGGAGCGGAGCACAGATACGCAGTATTTT.

This clone has just a few counts. The chain has TRBV30 and TRBJ2-5; a possible D gene is TRBD2 (5 bases). V lost 0 bases to trimming and J lost 7 bases, with 12 bases between them. CDR1 GTSNPN and CDR2 SVGIG come from the germline V gene (reference sequence). CDR3 size: 13 residues. The CDR3 is CAWSVCPRGTQYF. The DNA of the CDR3 is TGTGCCTGGAGTGTATGTCCCCGGGGGACCCAGTACTTC.

The CDR3 region has the DNA TGTGCCAGCAGCTTTAGTGGAGGGCATACGCAGTATTTT. It codes for CASSFSGGHTQYF. This chain joins TRBV9 and TRBJ2-3; possibly TRBD2 for D (6 bases). Trimming left V 4 bases short and J 7 bases short, with 13 bases between. Germline CDR1 SGDLS, CDR2 YYNGEE. The CDR3 is 13 residues long.

V usage is TRBV7-2 and J usage is TRBJ2-1, with D tentatively TRBD1 (6 bases). CDR3 length equals 15 residues. The germline gives CDR1 SGHTA, CDR2 FQGNSA. V dropped 5 bases and J dropped 9 bases, with 20 bases sitting between them. The CDR3 sequence is CASSRAPTGFGEQFF. The CDR3 bases are TGTGCCAGCAGCCGCGCGCCTACAGGGTTTGGTGAGCAGTTCTTC.